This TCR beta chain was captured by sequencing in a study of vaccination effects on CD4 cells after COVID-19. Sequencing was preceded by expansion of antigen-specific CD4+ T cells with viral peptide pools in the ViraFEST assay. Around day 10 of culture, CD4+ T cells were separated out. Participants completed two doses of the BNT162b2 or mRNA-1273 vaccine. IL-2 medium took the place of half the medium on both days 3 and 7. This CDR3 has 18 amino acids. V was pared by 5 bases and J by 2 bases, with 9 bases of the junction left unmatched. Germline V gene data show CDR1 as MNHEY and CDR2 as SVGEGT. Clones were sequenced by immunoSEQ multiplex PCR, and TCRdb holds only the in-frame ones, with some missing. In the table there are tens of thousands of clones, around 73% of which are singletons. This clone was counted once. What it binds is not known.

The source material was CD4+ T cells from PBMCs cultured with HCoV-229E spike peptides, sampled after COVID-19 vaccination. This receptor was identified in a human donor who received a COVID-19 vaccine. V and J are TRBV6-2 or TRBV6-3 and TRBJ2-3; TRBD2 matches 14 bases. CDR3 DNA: TGTGCCAGCAGTCATCGGACTAGCGGGGGGCCAAACACAGATACGCAGTATTTT. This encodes CASSHRTSGGPNTDTQYF.